This T cell receptor beta chain appears in the sequencing data of a study of PD-1 blockade in classical Hodgkin lymphoma. Study-wide points: After ASCT, patients who started nivolumab under 1 year later were excluded. Reported findings placed baseline TCR diversity lower in newly diagnosed patients (compared with healthy donors). Newly diagnosed patients had diversity similar to the baseline diversity of complete responders. A significant rise in TCR diversity was seen by C4D1 for CD4+ cells but not for CD8+ cells.

The CDR3 spans 12 residues. Trimming removed 4 bases from V and 4 bases from J, with 8 bases in between. Germline V CDR1 and CDR2: SEHNR, FQNEAQ (reference sequence). Each of the patients experienced relapse following autologous stem cell transplantation, and their brentuximab vedotin exposure differed. About this clone itself: The target antigen is unknown.

Some clones are missing from TCRdb's copy, which holds only in-frame ones; the method was immunoSEQ multiplex PCR. The repertoire holds approximately 30,000 clones, with approximately 82% as singletons. The rearrangement uses TRBV7-9 and TRBJ2-7; D is ambiguous. Source: peripheral blood mononuclear cells (PBMCs), taken before the second cycle of nivolumab. This TCR was sampled from a human donor with classical Hodgkin lymphoma. The chain's CDR3 is CASSSLGYEQYF. For the CDR3, the DNA is TGTGCCAGCAGCTCCCTAGGGTACGAGCAGTACTTC. Looking up the rest from reference TRBV7-9 and TRBJ2-7 gives the full variable domain: DTGVSQNPRHKITKRGQNVTFRCDPISEHNRLYWYRQTLGQGPEFLTYFQNEAQLEKSRLLSDRFSAERPKGSFSTLEIQRTEQGDSAMYLCASSSLGYEQYFGPGTRLTVT.